A single TCR beta chain is shown here with its context. Its cognate antigen is unknown. Germline CDR1 and CDR2: SGHRS and YFSETQ. This CDR3 region has 17 residues. V trimming: 1 base; J trimming: 4 bases; junction bases outside the gene matches: 8. Some clones are missing from TCRdb's copy, which holds only in-frame ones; the method was immunoSEQ multiplex PCR. The data hold some 140,000 clones, with about 90% observed a single time. This record comes from a study of T cell responses to AZD1222 COVID-19 vaccine. Findings and limits, study-wide: Nearly half of unique spike-specific TCRs reportedly avoided B.1.351 and B.1.1.7 mutated regions. Following two doses of AZD1222, Spike-specific TCR breadth and depth rose.

This TCR was recovered from an adult in good health. This sample comprised peripheral blood, obtained on day 0 of AZD1222 vaccination. This chain uses TRBV5-1 with TRBJ1-6, with 7 bases fitting TRBD1. The CDR3 DNA reads as TGCGCCAGCAGCTTGTTCTACGACAGGGAATATAATTCACCCCTCCACTTT. It yields the protein CASSLFYDREYNSPLHF.